This TCR beta chain was observed in a study of cytomegalovirus exposure and HLA in healthy donors. About the study: Ancestry clustering placed around 80% of over 300 genotyped donors in the Caucasian-associated cluster. The study's findings and limits: The study had only CMV serostatus as immune exposure information.

Primers for the PCR totalled 60 Vbeta and 13 Jbeta. Per the study methods: Unique TCR beta chains numbered about 80 million in a later analysis, with roughly 10 million shared. Produced via immunoSEQ multiplex PCR; TCRdb's table is partial and in-frame only. That table furnishes V, J and clone size, whereas the DNA furnished D and trimming. The table has 100,000 or so clones, around 72% seen once; the top ten hold around 5.1%. This CDR3 is 14 amino acids long. Per the germline V gene, CDR1 is SGHTS and CDR2 is YDEGEE. The junction had 16 bases not matched to a gene; V was cut back by 7 bases and J by 11 bases. This clone occurred once. Its specificity is not known.

The sample consisted of PBMCs. This TCR was sampled from a male donor in good health and CMV-seronegative. J is TRBJ1-1 and V is TRBV5-8, with 8 bases fitting TRBD1. The CDR3 DNA follows: TGTGCCAGCCGAAGGAAGGGACAGGTATGGGTTGCTTTCTTT. This sequence encodes CASRRKGQVWVAFF.